This T cell receptor beta chain came from a study of blood T cell repertoires in COVID-19. Study context: The cDNA or gDNA used as material had been derived from T cells, B-cell-depleted T cells, or PBMCs.

The CDR3 is 15 amino acids in total, end residues counted. The germline V gene encodes CDR1 SGHAT and CDR2 FQNNGV. Sequenced by immunoSEQ multiplex PCR; TCRdb stores in-frame clones only, minus some. The sample holds more than 90,000 clones; 60% to 85% are singletons and the top ten take approximately 5.6%. In regard to this clone: The DNA is left out, because the CDR3 cannot be placed on it with certainty; the CDR3 is given as TCRdb lists it.

The rearrangement uses TRBV11-2 and TRBJ2-5; the table's TRBD2 call for D was not verified on the DNA. The TCR was taken from a man aged 65 to 85 with acute or convalescent COVID-19. The specimen sequenced was peripheral blood. The CDR3 sequence: CASSSAGGFLETQYF.